The T cell receptor beta chain described here comes from a study of patients and donors after allogeneic stem cell transplantation. Germline-derived CDR1 and CDR2 are SEHNR and FQNEAQ (reference sequence). This CDR3 is built from 13 residues. TCRdb re-derived calls from the RT-PCR reads in MiXCR, one entry per CDR3 protein. The sample carries some 30,000 distinct CDR3 sequences, 37% recorded once. As for this clonotype: A much bigger clone sits one base away, suggesting this may be a read error.

The chain joins TRBV7-9 to TRBJ2-3; D unresolved. What was sequenced was blood, either unsorted or a sorted T cell fraction (not recorded which). This clonotype originated in a human donor who was either an allogeneic HSCT recipient or a stem cell or donor lymphocyte infusion donor (not recorded which). It is not recorded whose cells these are; they may come from a transplant donor. The CDR3 is CASGLPNTDTQYF. The CDR3 nucleotides are TGTGCCAGCGGCTTACCTAACACAGATACGCAGTATTTT. Using reference TRBV7-9 and TRBJ2-3 for the parts outside the CDR3, the full variable domain is DTGVSQNPRHKITKRGQNVTFRCDPISEHNRLYWYRQTLGQGPEFLTYFQNEAQLEKSRLLSDRFSAERPKGSFSTLEIQRTEQGDSAMYLCASGLPNTDTQYFGPGTRLTVL.